The T cell receptor (beta chain) described here comes from a study of shared clonotypes between healthy human individuals. Study-wide context: Donor composition was two women and three men, aged 18 to 49.

A deep-level run was used for the assay. Profiled with immunoSEQ multiplex PCR; TCRdb holds only in-frame clones, not every one. The sample records 1.6 million or so clones, approximately 98.5% being singletons. This clone is a singleton in its sample. The V gene's germline CDR1 is LNHNV and CDR2 YYDKDF (reference sequence). This CDR3 region has 17 residues. Trimming stripped 0 bases from V and 2 bases from J, with 14 bases between. The sequence was obtained from a young man in good health. The V and J genes are TRBV15 and TRBJ1-5; possible D gene TRBD1, 5 bases. Sample: naive CD4+ T cells sorted from blood. The subset: CD45RA+ positively selected. The CDR3 DNA is TGTGCCACCAGCAGAGATGGTGAGGGGTTGCGCAATCAGCCCCAGCATTTT. This encodes CATSRDGEGLRNQPQHF.